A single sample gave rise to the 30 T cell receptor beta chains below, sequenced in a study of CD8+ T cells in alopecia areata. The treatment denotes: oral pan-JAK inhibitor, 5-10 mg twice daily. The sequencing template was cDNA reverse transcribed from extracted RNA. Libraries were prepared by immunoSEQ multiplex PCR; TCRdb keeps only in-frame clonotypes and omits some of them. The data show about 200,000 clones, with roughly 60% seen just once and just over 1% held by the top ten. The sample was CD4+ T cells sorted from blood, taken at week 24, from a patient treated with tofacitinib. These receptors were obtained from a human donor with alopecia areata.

The CDR3 protein is CAWRLPTGGQPQHF. CDR3 bases: TGTGCCTGGCGTCTACCAACGGGGGGTCAGCCCCAGCATTTT. The chain recombines TRBV30 with TRBJ1-5, with D perhaps TRBD1 (5 bases). The V end lost 5 bases, the J end lost 6 bases, and 17 bases lay between the germline ends. This CDR3 comprises 14 residues. From germline, CDR1 is GTSNPN and CDR2 SVGIG (reference sequence). Together with reference TRBV30 and TRBJ1-5, the CDR3 gives the full variable domain: SQTIHQWPATLVQPVGSPLSLECTVEGTSNPNLYWYRQAAGRGLQLLFYSVGIGQISSEVPQNLSASRPQDRQFILSSKKLLLSDSGFYLCAWRLPTGGQPQHFGDGTRLSIL.

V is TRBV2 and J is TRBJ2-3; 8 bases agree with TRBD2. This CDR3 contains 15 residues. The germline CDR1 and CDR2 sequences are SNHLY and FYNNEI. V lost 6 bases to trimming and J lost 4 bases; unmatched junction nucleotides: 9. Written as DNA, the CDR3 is TGTGCCAGCAGGAGGGAGCGGGGGACATCAGATACGCAGTATTTT. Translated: CASRRERGTSDTQYF.

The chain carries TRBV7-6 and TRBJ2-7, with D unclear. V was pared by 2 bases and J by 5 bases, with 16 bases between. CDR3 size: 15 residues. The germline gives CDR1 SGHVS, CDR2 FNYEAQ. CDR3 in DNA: TGTGCCAGCAGCTTAAGGTCTCCGGCAAATAACGAGCAGTACTTC. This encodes CASSLRSPANNEQYF.

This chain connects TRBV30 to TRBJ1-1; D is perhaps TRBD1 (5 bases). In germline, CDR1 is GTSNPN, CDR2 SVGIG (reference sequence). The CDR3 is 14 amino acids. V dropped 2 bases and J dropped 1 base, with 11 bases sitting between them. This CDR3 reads CAWSRGTANTEAFF. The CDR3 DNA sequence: TGTGCCTGGAGTCGGGGGACGGCGAACACTGAAGCTTTCTTT.

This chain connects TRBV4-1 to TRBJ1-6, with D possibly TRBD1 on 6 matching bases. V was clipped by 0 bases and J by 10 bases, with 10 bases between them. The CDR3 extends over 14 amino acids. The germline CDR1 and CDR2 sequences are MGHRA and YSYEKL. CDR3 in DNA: TGCGCCAGCAGCCAAGAAACAGGGAAGTCACCCCTCCACTTT. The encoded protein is CASSQETGKSPLHF.

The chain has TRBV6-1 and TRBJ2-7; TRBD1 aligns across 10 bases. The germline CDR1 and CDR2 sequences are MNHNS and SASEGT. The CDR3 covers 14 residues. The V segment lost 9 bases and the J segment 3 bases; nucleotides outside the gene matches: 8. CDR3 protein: CASTLDRGIYEQYF. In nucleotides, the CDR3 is TGTGCCAGTACTCTGGACAGGGGGATCTACGAGCAGTACTTC.

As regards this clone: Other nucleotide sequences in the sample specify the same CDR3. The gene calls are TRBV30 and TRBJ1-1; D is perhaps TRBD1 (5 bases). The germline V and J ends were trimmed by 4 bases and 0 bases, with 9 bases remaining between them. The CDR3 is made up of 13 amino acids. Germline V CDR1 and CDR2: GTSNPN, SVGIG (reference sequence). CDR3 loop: CAWTGGMNTEAFF. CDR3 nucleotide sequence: TGTGCCTGGACTGGGGGAATGAACACTGAAGCTTTCTTT.

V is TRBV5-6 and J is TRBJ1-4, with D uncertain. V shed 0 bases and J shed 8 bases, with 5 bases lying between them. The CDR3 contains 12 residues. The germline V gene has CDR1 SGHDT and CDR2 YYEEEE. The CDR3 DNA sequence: TGTGCCAGCAGCTTGGGAGAGGAAAAACTGTTTTTT. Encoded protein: CASSLGEEKLFF.

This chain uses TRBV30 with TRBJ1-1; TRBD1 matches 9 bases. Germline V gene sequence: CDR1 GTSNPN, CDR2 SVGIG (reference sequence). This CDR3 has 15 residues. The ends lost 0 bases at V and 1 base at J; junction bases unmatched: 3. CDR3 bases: TGTGCCTGGAGTGTAAGGACAGGGGCGAACACTGAAGCTTTCTTT. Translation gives CAWSVRTGANTEAFF.

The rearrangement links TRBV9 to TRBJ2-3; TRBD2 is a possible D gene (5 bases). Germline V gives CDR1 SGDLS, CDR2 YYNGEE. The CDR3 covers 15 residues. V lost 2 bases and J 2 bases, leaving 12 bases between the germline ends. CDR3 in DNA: TGTGCCAGCAGCGTTAGCCATCTAGCCACAGATACGCAGTATTTT. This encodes CASSVSHLATDTQYF.

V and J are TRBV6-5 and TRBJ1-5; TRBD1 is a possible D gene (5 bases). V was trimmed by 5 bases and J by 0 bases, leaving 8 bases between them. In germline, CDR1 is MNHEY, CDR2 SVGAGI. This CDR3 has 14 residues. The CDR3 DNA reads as TGTGCCAGCAGTGACAGCTATAGCAATCAGCCCCAGCATTTT. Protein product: CASSDSYSNQPQHF.

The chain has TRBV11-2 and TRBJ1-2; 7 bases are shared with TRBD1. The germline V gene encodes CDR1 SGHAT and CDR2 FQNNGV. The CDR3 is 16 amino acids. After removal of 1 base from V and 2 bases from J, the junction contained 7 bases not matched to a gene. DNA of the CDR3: TGTGCCAGCAGCTTAGTTTCGGGACAGCTAAACTATGGCTACACCTTC. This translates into CASSLVSGQLNYGYTF.

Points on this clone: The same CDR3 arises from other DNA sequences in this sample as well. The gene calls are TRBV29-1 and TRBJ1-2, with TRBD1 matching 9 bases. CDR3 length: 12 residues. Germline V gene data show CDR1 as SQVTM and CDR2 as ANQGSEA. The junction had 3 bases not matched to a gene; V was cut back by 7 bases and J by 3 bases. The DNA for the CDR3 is TGCAGCGCCAGGGACAGGGACTATGGCTACACCTTC. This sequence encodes CSARDRDYGYTF.

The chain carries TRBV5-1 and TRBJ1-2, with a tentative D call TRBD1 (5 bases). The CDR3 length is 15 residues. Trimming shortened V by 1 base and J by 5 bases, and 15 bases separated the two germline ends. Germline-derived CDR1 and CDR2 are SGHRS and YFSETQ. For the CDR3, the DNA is TGCGCCAGCAGCTTGTCTCCGGGGAGGGGATATGGCTACACCTTC. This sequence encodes CASSLSPGRGYGYTF.

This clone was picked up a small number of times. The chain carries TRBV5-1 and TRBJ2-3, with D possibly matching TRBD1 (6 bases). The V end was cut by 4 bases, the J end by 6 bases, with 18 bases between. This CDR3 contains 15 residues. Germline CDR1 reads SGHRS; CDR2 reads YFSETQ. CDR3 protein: CASSIDRNKADTQYF. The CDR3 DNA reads TGCGCCAGCAGCATAGACAGGAATAAGGCGGATACGCAGTATTTT.

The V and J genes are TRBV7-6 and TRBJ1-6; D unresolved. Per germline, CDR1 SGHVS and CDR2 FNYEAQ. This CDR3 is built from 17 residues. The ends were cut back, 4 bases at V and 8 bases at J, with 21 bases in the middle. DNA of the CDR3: TGTGCCAGCAGCTCACCCTCCGACCCCGTGTGGGATTCACCCCTCCACTTT. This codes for CASSSPSDPVWDSPLHF.

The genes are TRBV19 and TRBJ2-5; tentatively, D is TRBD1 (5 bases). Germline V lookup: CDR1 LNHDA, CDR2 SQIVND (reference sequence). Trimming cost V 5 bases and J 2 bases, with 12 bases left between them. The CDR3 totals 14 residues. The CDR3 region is CASSSREIQETQYF. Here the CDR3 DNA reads TGTGCCAGTAGTTCCAGGGAAATTCAAGAGACCCAGTACTTC.

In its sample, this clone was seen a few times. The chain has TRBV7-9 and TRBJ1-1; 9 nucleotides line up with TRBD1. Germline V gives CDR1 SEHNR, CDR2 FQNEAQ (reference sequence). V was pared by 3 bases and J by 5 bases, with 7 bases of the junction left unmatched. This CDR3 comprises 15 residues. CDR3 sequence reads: CASSFSGTGSTEAFF. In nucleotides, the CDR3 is TGTGCCAGCAGCTTTTCCGGGACAGGGAGTACTGAAGCTTTCTTT.

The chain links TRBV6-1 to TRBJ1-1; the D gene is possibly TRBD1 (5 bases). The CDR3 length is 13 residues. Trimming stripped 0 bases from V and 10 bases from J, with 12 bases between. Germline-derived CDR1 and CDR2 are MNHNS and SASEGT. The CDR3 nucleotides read TGTGCCAGCAGTGAAGCGCTTGACAGAGCAGCTTTCTTT. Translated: CASSEALDRAAFF.

CDR3 bases: TGTGCCAGCAATAGGGCCGGACTAGCGGGCGAAGAGACCCAGTACTTC. Translating gives CASNRAGLAGEETQYF. The rearrangement uses TRBV11-1 and TRBJ2-5, with 11 nucleotides matching TRBD2. The CDR3 runs 16 residues. V gave up 7 bases and J gave up 3 bases; unmatched junction bases: 10. The V gene's germline CDR1 is SGHAT and CDR2 FQDESV (reference sequence).

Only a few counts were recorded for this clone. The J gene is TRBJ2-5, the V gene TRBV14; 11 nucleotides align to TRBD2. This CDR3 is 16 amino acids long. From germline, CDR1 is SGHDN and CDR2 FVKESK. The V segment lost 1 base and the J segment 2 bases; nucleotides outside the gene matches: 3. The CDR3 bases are TGTGCCAGCAGCCAAGCTAGACTAGCGGGGCAAGAGACCCAGTACTTC. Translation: CASSQARLAGQETQYF.

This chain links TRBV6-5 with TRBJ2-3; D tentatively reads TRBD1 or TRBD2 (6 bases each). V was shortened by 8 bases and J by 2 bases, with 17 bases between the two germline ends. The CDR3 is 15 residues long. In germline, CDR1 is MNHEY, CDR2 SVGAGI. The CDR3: CASQVKGGHTDTQYF. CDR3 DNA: TGTGCCAGCCAAGTTAAAGGGGGGCACACAGATACGCAGTATTTT.

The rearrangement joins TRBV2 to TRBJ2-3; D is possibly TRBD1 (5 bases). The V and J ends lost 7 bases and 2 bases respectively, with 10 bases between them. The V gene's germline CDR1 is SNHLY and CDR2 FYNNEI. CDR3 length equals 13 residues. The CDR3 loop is CASNSGNTDTQYF. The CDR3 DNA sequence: TGTGCCAGCAATTCAGGGAACACAGATACGCAGTATTTT.

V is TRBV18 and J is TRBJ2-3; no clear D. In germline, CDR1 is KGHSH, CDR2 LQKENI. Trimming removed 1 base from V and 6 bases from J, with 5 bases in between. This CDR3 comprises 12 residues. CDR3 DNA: TGTGCCAGCTCACCACTAGACGATACGCAGTATTTT. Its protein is CASSPLDDTQYF.

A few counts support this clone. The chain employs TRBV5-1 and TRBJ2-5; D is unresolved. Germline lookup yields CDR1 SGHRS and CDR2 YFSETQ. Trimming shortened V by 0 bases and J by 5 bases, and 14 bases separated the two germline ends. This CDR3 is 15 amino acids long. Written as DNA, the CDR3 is TGCGCCAGCAGCTTGGTGGCACCGGTTGGGGAGACCCAGTACTTC. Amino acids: CASSLVAPVGETQYF.

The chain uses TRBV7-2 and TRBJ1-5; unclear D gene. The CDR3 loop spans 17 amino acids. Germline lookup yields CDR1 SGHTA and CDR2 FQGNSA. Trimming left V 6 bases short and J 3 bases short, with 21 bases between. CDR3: CASSQIAKSDFNQPQHF. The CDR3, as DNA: TGTGCCAGCAGTCAAATCGCCAAGTCAGACTTCAATCAGCCCCAGCATTTT.

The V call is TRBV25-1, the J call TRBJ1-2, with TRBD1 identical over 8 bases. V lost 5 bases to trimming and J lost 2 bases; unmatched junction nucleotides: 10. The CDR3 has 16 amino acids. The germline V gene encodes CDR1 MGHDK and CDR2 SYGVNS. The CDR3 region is CASSKDRGFGNYGYTF. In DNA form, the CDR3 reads TGTGCCAGCAGTAAAGACAGGGGATTTGGGAACTATGGCTACACCTTC.

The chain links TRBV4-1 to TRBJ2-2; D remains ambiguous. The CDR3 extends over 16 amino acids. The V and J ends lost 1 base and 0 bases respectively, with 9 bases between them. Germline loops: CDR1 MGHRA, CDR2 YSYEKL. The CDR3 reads CASSQVYPANTGELFF. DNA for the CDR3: TGCGCCAGCAGCCAAGTTTACCCAGCGAACACCGGGGAGCTGTTTTTT.

The DNA for the CDR3 is TGTGCCTGGAGTGTAAGCCGGGACACGGACTATGGCTACACCTTC. Protein: CAWSVSRDTDYGYTF. The chain combines TRBV30 with TRBJ1-2, with D perhaps TRBD1 (6 bases). Germline lookup yields CDR1 GTSNPN and CDR2 SVGIG (reference sequence). The V gene lost 0 bases and the J gene lost 3 bases, with 14 bases spanning the gap. There are 15 residues in the CDR3.

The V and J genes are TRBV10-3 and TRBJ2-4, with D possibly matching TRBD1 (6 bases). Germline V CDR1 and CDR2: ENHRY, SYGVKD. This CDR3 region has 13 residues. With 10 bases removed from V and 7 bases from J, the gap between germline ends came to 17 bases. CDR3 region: CATRDMGANIQYF. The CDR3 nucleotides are TGTGCCACCCGGGACATGGGGGCGAACATTCAGTACTTC.